Listed below are T cell receptor beta chains from one sample, sequenced in a study of blood T cell repertoires in COVID-19. Repertoires were generated with immunoSEQ multiplex PCR, while TCRdb's copy carries only in-frame clones and drops some. The sample includes hundreds of thousands of clones, about four fifths of them seen just once. Sample: peripheral blood. The receptors derive from an elderly man with acute or convalescent COVID-19. The CDR3 runs from the conserved cysteine through the conserved F or W. The D gene is left open where the match is weak. The size field is filled for only some rows; it gives once, few, many or a size class.

abundance,j_gene,v_gene,d_gene,CDR3nt,CDR3aa
.,TRBJ1-4,TRBV2,TRBD1,TGTGCCAGCAGATCTTCGGGACAGGGTAATGAAAAACTGTTTTTT,CASRSSGQGNEKLFF
.,TRBJ2-2,TRBV5-6,.,TGTGCCACCACCGGGACAAGTCGTGTCGGGGAGCTGTTTTTT,CATTGTSRVGELFF
once,TRBJ2-2,TRBV2,TRBD2,TGTGCCAGCGGTCGTCTAGCGGGAGGCGGGGAGCTGTTTTTT,CASGRLAGGGELFF
.,TRBJ2-7,TRBV6-5,TRBD2,TGTGCCAGCAGGCTAGCGGGAGTTGTCTACGAGCAGTACTTC,CASRLAGVVYEQYF
.,TRBJ2-7,TRBV28,TRBD1,TGTGCCAGCAGTTTATCGGACAGGGAGGACGAGCAGTACTTC,CASSLSDREDEQYF
few,TRBJ1-5,TRBV19,.,TGTGCCAGTAGTATGGGCGCATATAGCAATCAGCCCCAGCATTTT,CASSMGAYSNQPQHF
.,TRBJ2-7,TRBV21-1,.,TGTGCCAGCAGCAAAAAGGCCAGGGGGCGTTGGCTTAGCTCCTACGAGCAGTACTTC,CASSKKARGRWLSSYEQYF
.,TRBJ1-5,TRBV2,TRBD1,TGTGCCAGCAGCAAGACAGGGGTAAATCAGCCCCAGCATTTT,CASSKTGVNQPQHF
.,TRBJ1-2,TRBV12-3/TRBV12-4,.,TGTGCCACCAACAGGGAGGGTGGCTACACCTTC,CATNREGGYTF
.,TRBJ2-3,TRBV5-1,TRBD1,TGCGCCAGCAGCTTGGTAGGACAGGGAGCAGATACGCAGTATTTT,CASSLVGQGADTQYF
.,TRBJ1-2,TRBV5-1,TRBD1,TGCGCCAGCAGCAAGGGACAGAGTGGGGGCTACACCTTC,CASSKGQSGGYTF
.,TRBJ2-6,TRBV10-3,.,TGTGCCATCAGTGAACGCGCGAACTCTGGGGCCAACGTCCTGACTTTC,CAISERANSGANVLTF
.,TRBJ2-1,TRBV3-1/TRBV3-2,TRBD2,TGTGCCAGCAGCCACGTGAGCGGACTAGCGGAGAGGTACTCCTACAATGAGCAGTTCTTC,CASSHVSGLAERYSYNEQFF
.,TRBJ2-5,TRBV11-3,.,TGTGCCAGCAGCCAGGGTGGCGGTGCCAGGACCCAGTACTTC,CASSQGGGARTQYF
few,TRBJ1-4,TRBV7-9,.,TGTGCCAGCAGCCCTTTAAATGGGGCCTCACAAAAACTGTTTTTT,CASSPLNGASQKLFF
.,TRBJ1-2,TRBV12-3/TRBV12-4,.,TGTGCCAGCAGGAGATTTAACTATGGCTACACCTTC,CASRRFNYGYTF
.,TRBJ2-1,TRBV24-1,TRBD2,TGTGCCACCAGTCAGGGACTAGCGGGAGTCCTGAGCTCCTACAATGAGCAGTTCTTC,CATSQGLAGVLSSYNEQFF
.,TRBJ2-2,TRBV19,TRBD1,TGTGCCAGTAGTATACGAGGGACAGGGGTTGGAGCCGCCGGGGAGCTGTTTTTT,CASSIRGTGVGAAGELFF
.,TRBJ1-5,TRBV19,.,TGTGCCAGTAGTAGCAGTCAGCCCCAGCATTTT,CASSSSQPQHF
.,TRBJ1-4,TRBV27,TRBD1,TGTGCCAGCATAACAGGGGGCGCGGCCAGGACTAATGAAAAACTGTTTTTT,CASITGGAARTNEKLFF
once,TRBJ2-5,TRBV18,.,TGTGCCAGCTCACAGGGGGGGCCCCAAGAGACCCAGTACTTC,CASSQGGPQETQYF
.,TRBJ1-5,TRBV18,.,TGTGCCAGCTCATCATTCGGGAGCAATCAGCCCCAGCATTTT,CASSSFGSNQPQHF
.,TRBJ2-1,TRBV4-1,TRBD2,TGCGCCAGCAGCCTAGTGCGGGAGGCGTACAATGAGCAGTTCTTC,CASSLVREAYNEQFF
.,TRBJ2-5,TRBV2,TRBD1,TGTGCCAGCAGTGCCAGGGGGCGGGAGACCCAGTACTTC,CASSARGRETQYF
.,TRBJ1-5,TRBV9,.,TGTGCCAGCAGCGTAGCTCAGGATCAGCCCCAGCATTTT,CASSVAQDQPQHF
.,TRBJ1-5,TRBV7-6,TRBD1,TGTGCCAGCAGCCGTTTACCGGGACAGGGGAACAATCAGCCCCAGCATTTT,CASSRLPGQGNNQPQHF
few,TRBJ2-3,TRBV5-1,TRBD2,TGCGCCAGCCAGACGGGAGGGGGTCACTCAGATACGCAGTATTTT,CASQTGGGHSDTQYF
.,TRBJ2-6,TRBV27,.,TGTGCCAGCAATCCAGTTTACTCTGGGGCCAACGTCCTGACTTTC,CASNPVYSGANVLTF
.,TRBJ2-3,TRBV5-1,TRBD2,TGCGCCAGCAGCTTGGCCGCGGCTAGCGGGGGCACAGATACGCAGTATTTT,CASSLAAASGGTDTQYF
.,TRBJ2-2,TRBV7-9,TRBD2,TGTGCCAGCAGCCCAGCCTTGACTAGCGTGGACACCGGGGAGCTGTTTTTT,CASSPALTSVDTGELFF